One T cell receptor (beta chain) is described in this entry. The entry originates in a study of T cell responses to AZD1222 COVID-19 vaccine. Using immunoSEQ multiplex PCR, the repertoire was profiled, and TCRdb retains in-frame clones only, with some absent. The table records under 130,000 clones, over 85% of them present only once. The germline V gene encodes CDR1 MRHNA and CDR2 SNTAGT. The V end lost 8 bases, the J end lost 4 bases, and 15 bases lay between the germline ends. The CDR3 runs 14 residues. This receptor was taken from an adult in good health. This chain links TRBV6-4 with TRBJ2-1, with D possibly being TRBD1 (5 bases). This specimen was peripheral blood, taken on day 0 of AZD1222 vaccination. CDR3 sequence: CASRATGSYNEQFF. CDR3 nucleotides: TGTGCCAGCCGGGCCACAGGATCTTACAATGAGCAGTTCTTC.